This T cell receptor beta chain was recovered during a study of PD-1 blockade in classical Hodgkin lymphoma. The sample holds a few counts of this clone. Profiling relied on immunoSEQ multiplex PCR, and the TCRdb table lists in-frame clones only, not all of them. Among roughly 39,000 clones, around four fifths were seen once, and the ten largest hold roughly 9.8%. Germline-derived CDR1 and CDR2 are MNHEY and SVGAGI. This CDR3 has 13 amino acids. V was trimmed by 0 bases and J by 6 bases, leaving 6 bases between them. Time point reported: cycle 4 day 1 (C4D1), after more than five weeks of nivolumab. There was relapse after autologous stem cell transplantation in every patient, and there was variation in brentuximab vedotin exposure.

V and J are TRBV6-5 and TRBJ1-5; unclear D gene. The sample here was peripheral blood mononuclear cells (PBMCs), taken before the fourth cycle of nivolumab. This TCR was sampled from a human donor with classical Hodgkin lymphoma. CDR3 loop: CASSYSVSQPQHF. CDR3 sequence (DNA): TGTGCCAGCAGTTACTCGGTTTCTCAGCCCCAGCATTTT.